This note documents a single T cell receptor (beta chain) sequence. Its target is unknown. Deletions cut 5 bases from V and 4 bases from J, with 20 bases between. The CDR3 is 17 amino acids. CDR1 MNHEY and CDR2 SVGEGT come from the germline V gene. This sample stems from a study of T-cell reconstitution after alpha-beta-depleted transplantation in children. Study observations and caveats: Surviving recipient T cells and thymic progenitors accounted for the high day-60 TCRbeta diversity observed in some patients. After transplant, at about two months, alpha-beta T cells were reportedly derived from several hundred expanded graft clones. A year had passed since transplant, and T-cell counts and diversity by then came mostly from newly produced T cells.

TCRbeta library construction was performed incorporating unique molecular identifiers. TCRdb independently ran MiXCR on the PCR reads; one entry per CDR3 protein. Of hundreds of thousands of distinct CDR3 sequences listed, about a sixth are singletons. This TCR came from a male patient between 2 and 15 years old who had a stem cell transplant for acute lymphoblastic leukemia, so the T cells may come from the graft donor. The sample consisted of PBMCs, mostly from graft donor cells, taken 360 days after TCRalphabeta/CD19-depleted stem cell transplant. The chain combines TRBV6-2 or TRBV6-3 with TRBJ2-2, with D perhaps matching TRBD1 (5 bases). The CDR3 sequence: CASSPPRPITGTGELFF. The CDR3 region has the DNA TGTGCCAGCAGTCCTCCCCGTCCGATAACAGGCACCGGGGAGCTGTTTTTT.